One sample yielded the 26 T cell receptor beta chains listed below, sequenced in a study of T cell responses to AZD1222 COVID-19 vaccine. Assay: immunoSEQ multiplex PCR; the TCRdb copy retains only in-frame clones and omits some. There are approximately 110,000 clones in the sample; about nine tenths occur only once, and around 7.7% lies in the top ten. The sequenced sample was peripheral blood, obtained on day 0 of AZD1222 vaccination. These receptors originate from an adult in good health.

CDR3 amino acids: CASSFNGIYGYTF. CDR3 in DNA: TGTGCCAGCAGTTTCAATGGGATCTATGGCTACACCTTC. V and J are TRBV28 and TRBJ1-2, with D unresolved. From germline, CDR1 is MDHEN and CDR2 SYDVKM. The CDR3 has 13 residues. Trimming took 3 bases from V and 4 from J, leaving 9 bases between them.

The V call is TRBV27, the J call TRBJ2-7, with TRBD2 matching 9 bases. Per germline, CDR1 MNHEY and CDR2 SMNVEV (reference sequence). This CDR3 is 17 amino acids long. The ends lost 1 base at V and 0 bases at J; junction bases unmatched: 7. The CDR3 sequence is CASSLWGSGSVSYEQYF. CDR3 coding DNA: TGTGCCAGCAGTTTATGGGGTAGCGGGAGCGTCTCCTACGAGCAGTACTTC.

The chain uses TRBV4-1 and TRBJ2-7, with D possibly matching TRBD1 (6 bases). This CDR3 spans 14 amino acids. The germline V and J ends were trimmed by 4 bases and 0 bases, with 10 bases remaining between them. Germline V gene data show CDR1 as MGHRA and CDR2 as YSYEKL. CDR3 DNA sequence: TGCGCCAGCAGCCCGAGGACAGTCTCCTACGAGCAGTACTTC. Encoded protein: CASSPRTVSYEQYF.

The CDR3 here is CASPYNYGYTF. CDR3 DNA: TGTGCCAGCCCGTATAACTATGGCTACACCTTC. V gene TRBV11-2 combines with J gene TRBJ1-2; D is unresolved. Germline V gene lookup returns CDR1 SGHAT and CDR2 FQNNGV. The CDR3 is 11 residues long. V shed 8 bases and J shed 1 base, with 5 bases lying between them.

This chain links TRBV7-9 with TRBJ1-2, with unresolved D. The CDR3 consists of 13 residues. Trimming left V 3 bases short and J 4 bases short, with 9 bases between. Germline V gives CDR1 SEHNR, CDR2 FQNEAQ (reference sequence). The CDR3 nucleotides are TGTGCCAGCAGCTTCCGGGATGGCTATGGCTACACCTTC. Protein: CASSFRDGYGYTF.

CDR3 residues: CASSRTWPNTEAFF. The DNA for the CDR3 is TGTGCCAGCAGTCGTACATGGCCGAACACTGAAGCTTTCTTT. The genes are TRBV6-2 or TRBV6-3 and TRBJ1-1; no clear D gene. The CDR3 has 14 amino acids. Per the germline V gene, CDR1 is MNHEY and CDR2 is SVGEGT. Trimming left V 5 bases short and J 1 base short, with 11 bases between.

CDR3 DNA: TGCGCCAGCAGCTTGGGCGTGGGGAGCAAGAACACTGAAGCTTTCTTT. Protein sequence: CASSLGVGSKNTEAFF. This chain joins TRBV5-1 and TRBJ1-1; D is unclear. Trimming stripped 0 bases from V and 1 base from J, with 13 bases between. The CDR3 loop spans 16 amino acids. The V gene's germline CDR1 is SGHRS and CDR2 YFSETQ.

The chain carries TRBV4-2 and TRBJ2-7, with 11 bases matching TRBD1. V lost 3 bases and J lost 3; bases outside the gene matches: 10. The CDR3 is 17 residues long. Germline CDR1 and CDR2: LGHNA and YNFKEQ. The CDR3 DNA follows: TGTGCCAGCAGCCAGTCAGGCGGTGGGACAGGGGGCTACGAGCAGTACTTC. Amino acids: CASSQSGGGTGGYEQYF.

The chain couples TRBV5-1 to TRBJ2-5, with 9 positions matching TRBD2. This CDR3 is 16 amino acids long. V shed 6 bases, J shed 2 bases, and the junction held 11 bases outside the gene matches. CDR1 SGHRS and CDR2 YFSETQ come from the germline V gene. Written as DNA, the CDR3 is TGCGCCAGCACCCTGGGCCCGACTAGCGGACAAGAGACCCAGTACTTC. It yields the protein CASTLGPTSGQETQYF.

This sequence joins TRBV7-9 and TRBJ2-1; D remains unclear. The germline V gene has CDR1 SEHNR and CDR2 FQNEAQ (reference sequence). The germline V and J ends were trimmed by 1 base and 2 bases, with 9 bases remaining between them. The CDR3 runs 15 residues. This CDR3 is CASSLDGGAYNEQFF. The CDR3 DNA sequence: TGTGCCAGCAGCTTAGATGGCGGAGCCTACAATGAGCAGTTCTTC.

The chain recombines TRBV10-3 with TRBJ2-3; D is ambiguous. V was trimmed by 7 bases and J by 0 bases, leaving 26 bases between them. This CDR3 comprises 19 residues. Germline CDR1 reads ENHRY; CDR2 reads SYGVKD. The CDR3 protein is CAIKRVPSSASLSTDTQYF. The CDR3 bases are TGTGCCATCAAGAGAGTACCTTCCTCCGCATCACTTAGCACAGATACGCAGTATTTT.

The rearrangement joins TRBV29-1 to TRBJ2-3; D may be TRBD2 (7 bases). The V gene's germline CDR1 is SQVTM and CDR2 ANQGSEA. V lost 7 bases to trimming and J lost 6 bases, with 20 bases between them. The CDR3 length is 14 residues. CDR3 in amino acids: CSASVGGGADTQYF. The CDR3 region has the DNA TGCAGCGCATCTGTAGGGGGAGGGGCGGATACGCAGTATTTT.

The V gene is TRBV4-2, the J gene TRBJ1-5, with TRBD1 matching 9 bases. Germline loops: CDR1 LGHNA, CDR2 YNFKEQ. The J segment lost 3 bases and the V segment lost 1 base, leaving 7 bases of the junction unmatched. This CDR3 is built from 17 residues. CDR3 amino acids: CASSQVTGGGFNQPQHF. The CDR3 nucleotides are TGTGCCAGCAGCCAAGTCACAGGGGGCGGTTTCAATCAGCCCCAGCATTTT.

The chain uses TRBV28 and TRBJ1-6; 8 positions match TRBD1. The CDR3 is made up of 15 amino acids. Germline CDR1 reads MDHEN; CDR2 reads SYDVKM. Losses at the gene ends were 5 bases for V and 6 bases for J; bases not matched to a gene: 6. CDR3 nucleotides: TGTGCCAGCAGTCTCGGACAGGGCCCTAATTCACCCCTCCACTTT. Translating gives CASSLGQGPNSPLHF. Full variable domain (outside the CDR3, taken from reference TRBV28 and TRBJ1-6): DVKVTQSSRYLVKRTGEKVFLECVQDMDHENMFWYRQDPGLGLRLIYFSYDVKMKEKGDIPEGYSVSREKKERFSLILESASTNQTSMYLCASSLGQGPNSPLHFGNGTRLTVT.

The chain has TRBV21-1 and TRBJ1-6; no check of the table's D call, TRBD1, against the DNA was made. TRBV21-1 is a recognized pseudogene. The CDR3 totals 17 residues. The CDR3 sequence: CASSNLAPTGPNSPLHF. The CDR3 nucleotides are TGTGCCAGCAGCAACCTCGCGCCTACAGGGCCCAATTCACCCCTCCACTTT.

The chain uses TRBV9 and TRBJ2-1, with D possibly being TRBD2 (5 bases). Germline CDR1 SGDLS, CDR2 YYNGEE. This CDR3 is built from 13 residues. The V gene lost 3 bases and the J gene lost 9 bases, with 13 bases spanning the gap. The CDR3 here is CASSANAEGEQFF. CDR3 nucleotide sequence: TGTGCCAGCAGCGCCAACGCTGAGGGTGAGCAGTTCTTC.

V is TRBV24-1 and J is TRBJ2-1, with a tentative D call TRBD1 (6 bases). Germline lookup yields CDR1 KGHDR and CDR2 SFDVKD. V lost 8 bases and J lost 0, with 7 bases in between. The CDR3 is made up of 13 amino acids. The CDR3 loop is CATKDSSYNEQFF. CDR3 in DNA: TGTGCCACCAAGGACAGCTCCTACAATGAGCAGTTCTTC.

This sequence joins TRBV18 and TRBJ2-7; D is possibly TRBD1 or TRBD2 (5 bases each). Trimming left V 3 bases short and J 0 bases short, with 12 bases between. In germline, CDR1 is KGHSH, CDR2 LQKENI. This CDR3 contains 15 residues. Here the CDR3 reads CASSPASRGSYEQYF. Written as DNA, the CDR3 is TGTGCCAGCTCACCGGCGTCGAGGGGCTCCTACGAGCAGTACTTC.

V usage is TRBV9 and J usage is TRBJ1-2; 9 bases are shared with TRBD1. Germline trimming cut 3 bases from V and 7 bases from J; bases unmatched to any gene: 10. The CDR3 runs to 15 residues. CDR1 and CDR2 (germline): SGDLS, YYNGEE. Written as DNA, the CDR3 is TGTGCCAGCAGCGCCCTACAGGGGGCGTCAACTGGCTACACCTTC. Its protein is CASSALQGASTGYTF.

The chain combines TRBV4-3 with TRBJ2-3; weak D call: TRBD2 (5 bases). CDR1 LGHNA and CDR2 YSLEER come from the germline V gene. The CDR3 length is 16 residues. Between the trimmed V and J ends, which lost 0 bases and 6 bases, there was a span of 16 bases. CDR3: CASSQDLDRGTDTQYF. The CDR3 coding sequence is TGCGCCAGCAGCCAAGATTTGGATCGGGGAACGGATACGCAGTATTTT.

V and J are TRBV27 and TRBJ2-7; D is perhaps TRBD2 (7 bases). Trimming stripped 9 bases from V and 0 bases from J, with 18 bases between. The CDR3 extends over 15 amino acids. The germline CDR1 and CDR2 sequences are MNHEY and SMNVEV (reference sequence). The CDR3 nucleotides read TGTGCCAGGAGGGGGGGGCCGTCGAGCTCCTACGAGCAGTACTTC. This encodes CARRGGPSSSYEQYF.

The rearrangement uses TRBV5-4 and TRBJ2-5; 9 nucleotides agree with TRBD1. The CDR3 consists of 14 residues. Germline V gene sequence: CDR1 SGHNT, CDR2 YYREEE (reference sequence). Trimming cost V 4 bases and J 5 bases; bases outside gene matches: 6. The CDR3 DNA follows: TGTGCCAGCAGCCTTACAGGGGGCCGCGAGACCCAGTACTTC. Amino acids: CASSLTGGRETQYF.

V gene TRBV9 combines with J gene TRBJ2-7; D not certain. The CDR3 is 13 residues long. Trimming removed 0 bases at V and 4 bases at J, with 8 bases between. The germline CDR1 and CDR2 sequences are SGDLS and YYNGEE. CDR3 sequence reads: CASSVEGSYEQYF. The CDR3 bases are TGTGCCAGCAGCGTAGAGGGCAGTTACGAGCAGTACTTC.

V gene TRBV2 combines with J gene TRBJ1-1, with TRBD1 matching over 7 bases. With 3 bases clipped from V and 5 bases from J, the junction kept 15 bases outside the gene matches. Germline CDR1 is SNHLY and CDR2 is FYNNEI. This CDR3 region has 17 residues. The CDR3 loop is CASSDRGQGYAGTEAFF. CDR3 DNA: TGTGCCAGCAGTGATAGGGGGCAGGGTTACGCGGGAACTGAAGCTTTCTTT.

The chain employs TRBV6-5 and TRBJ2-5; 7 bases align to TRBD1. This CDR3 contains 15 residues. Trimming removed 0 bases from V and 4 bases from J; junction bases left unmatched: 5. In germline, CDR1 is MNHEY, CDR2 SVGAGI. Here the CDR3 reads CASSYSGGQRETQYF. The CDR3 DNA reads as TGTGCCAGCAGTTACTCAGGGGGACAGAGAGAGACCCAGTACTTC.

The chain employs TRBV7-2 and TRBJ1-4, with TRBD1 matching over 12 bases. Per the germline V gene, CDR1 is SGHTA and CDR2 is FQGNSA. The CDR3 is 15 residues long. Unmatched junction bases numbered 6, after V lost 5 bases and J lost 8 bases. The DNA for the CDR3 is TGTGCCAGCAGCCTAGGAGGGACAGGGGGCGAAAAACTGTTTTTT. Amino acid sequence: CASSLGGTGGEKLFF. The entire variable domain, with the rest obtained from reference TRBV7-2 and TRBJ1-4, is as follows: GAGVSQSPSNKVTEKGKDVELRCDPISGHTALYWYRQSLGQGLEFLIYFQGNSAPDKSGLPSDRFSAERTGGSVSTLTIQRTQQEDSAVYLCASSLGGTGGEKLFFGSGTQLSVL.